This TCR beta chain derives from a study of T-cell reconstitution after alpha-beta-depleted transplantation in children. The CDR3 contains 16 residues. From germline, CDR1 is SNHLY and CDR2 FYNNEI. With 6 bases removed from V and 0 bases from J, the gap between germline ends came to 16 bases. This clonotype was seen many times. Unique molecular identifiers were incorporated into the prepared TCRbeta library. MiXCR, applied by TCRdb to the PCR reads, yields one record per CDR3 protein. The sample consists of about 870,000 distinct CDR3 sequences, approximately 15% of them appearing once. The starting material was PBMCs, mostly from graft donor cells, obtained 360 days after TCRalphabeta/CD19-depleted stem cell transplant. The chain recombines TRBV2 with TRBJ2-3, with D maybe TRBD2 (5 bases). The receptor was isolated from a male patient between 5 and 17 years old who had a stem cell transplant for acute lymphoblastic leukemia, so the T cells may come from the graft donor. The CDR3 sequence: CASRPMGWTSTDTQYF. CDR3 DNA sequence: TGTGCCAGCAGACCCATGGGTTGGACTAGCACAGATACGCAGTATTTT. The full variable domain, with the rest looked up from reference TRBV2 and TRBJ2-3, is EPEVTQTPSHQVTQMGQEVILRCVPISNHLYFYWYRQILGQKVEFLVSFYNNEISEKSEIFDDQFSVERPDGSNFTLKIRSTKLEDSAMYFCASRPMGWTSTDTQYFGPGTRLTVL.